Given below is one T cell receptor beta chain in context. The junction departs from germline at one end; a sequencing error may be responsible. CDR3 length equals 13 residues. The germline gives CDR1 MNHEY, CDR2 SMNVEV (reference sequence). TCRdb analysed the RT-PCR reads with MiXCR anew, one entry per CDR3 protein. The sample lists 650,000 to 800,000 distinct CDR3 sequences; approximately 15% were seen once. Sequencing input: memory CD4+ T cells from blood. The chain has TRBV27 and TRBJ2-7; possible D gene TRBD1, 6 bases. This TCR came from a female donor in good health, serving as a healthy control. The CDR3 DNA sequence: TGTGCCAGCAGTTTATTTTCCAGGGGCTATAATAACTTC. Translated: CASSLFSRGYNNF.